This is a list of T cell receptor beta chains from one sample in a study of cytotoxic CD8 clonotypes in ibrutinib-treated CLL. Here immunoSEQ multiplex PCR was the method, and the copy in TCRdb shows in-frame clones only, minus some. The table lists some 200,000 clones, around 70% of them singletons. The sequencing used PBMCs, collected after 24 months of ibrutinib treatment. All receptors derive from a human donor with chronic lymphocytic leukemia. The CDR3 runs from the conserved cysteine through the conserved F or W. The D gene is left open where the match is weak. Clone size is stated in some rows and not others, as once, few, many or a class when expanded.

.	TRBV11-3	.	TRBJ2-2	TGTGCCAGCAGCTTAGACCCTGGTTGGACCGGGGAGCTGTTTTTT	CASSLDPGWTGELFF
.	TRBV6-1	.	TRBJ2-3	TGTGCCAGCACCGGGACGTTTAGCACAGATACGCAGTATTTT	CASTGTFSTDTQYF
.	TRBV7-9	once	TRBJ1-1	TGTGCCAGCAGCTTGGGGCAAGGGGACACTGAAGCTTTCTTT	CASSLGQGDTEAFF
.	TRBV7-9	.	TRBJ2-1	TGTGCCAGCAGCTTAGTCCCAGATATCTACAATGAGCAGTTCTTC	CASSLVPDIYNEQFF
TRBD1	TRBV6-6	.	TRBJ1-6	TGTGCCAGCACCCCGACAGGGGCGGAAAATTCACCCCTCCACTTT	CASTPTGAENSPLHF
.	TRBV4-3	.	TRBJ2-1	TGCGCCAGCAGCCAAGGGATCGGCCGGGCTTACGGGGTCAATGAGCAGTTCTTC	CASSQGIGRAYGVNEQFF
.	TRBV2	.	TRBJ2-5	TGTGCCAGCAGTGATCGAGGACAGTCAATAGGAGGAGAGACCCAGTACTTC	CASSDRGQSIGGETQYF
.	TRBV27	few	TRBJ2-4	TGTGCCAGCAGTCCCGGACAGTATGACATTCAGTACTTC	CASSPGQYDIQYF
.	TRBV19	.	TRBJ2-7	TGTGCCAGTAGTCCCCCAGGGGTTGTCGGCGAGCAGTACTTC	CASSPPGVVGEQYF
TRBD2	TRBV4-1	.	TRBJ2-1	TGCGCCAGCAGCCAACGGACTAGCGGGAGTACCAATGAGCAGTTCTTC	CASSQRTSGSTNEQFF
.	TRBV7-2	.	TRBJ2-1	TGTGCCAGCAGCTTAGCGGTGGGGGGTGAGCAGTTCTTC	CASSLAVGGEQFF
.	TRBV6-1	.	TRBJ1-2	TGTGCCAGCAAAACTAACTATGGCTACACCTTC	CASKTNYGYTF
.	TRBV28	once	TRBJ2-7	TGTGCCAGCATGGTACTGAAGGGCTCCTACGAGCAGTACTTC	CASMVLKGSYEQYF
.	TRBV5-1	few	TRBJ2-5	TGCGCCAGCAGCTTAGGACGGCGAGGAGAGACCCAGTACTTC	CASSLGRRGETQYF
TRBD2	TRBV27	.	TRBJ2-1	TGTGCCAGCAGTATATTGCGGACTAGACACAATGAGCAGTTCTTC	CASSILRTRHNEQFF
.	TRBV6-5	.	TRBJ1-1	TGTGCCAGCAGGGGGACCGCGAACACTGAAGCTTTCTTT	CASRGTANTEAFF
.	TRBV4-1	.	TRBJ2-1	TGCGCCAGCAGCCACCCTAATAATGAGCAGTTCTTC	CASSHPNNEQFF